The rows below give T cell receptor beta chains drawn from one sample of a study of blood T cell repertoires in COVID-19. TCRdb keeps only in-frame clones here, not all; method: immunoSEQ multiplex PCR. The sample consists of 310,000 or so clones, roughly 87% of them appearing once. Sequenced input: peripheral blood. All receptors derive from a woman aged 45-65 years who had recovered from COVID-19. Both conserved end residues are part of each CDR3. A D gene is named only where the DNA matches it firmly. Some rows mark clone size as missing; the rest say once, few, many or name a class of expanded clone.

V gene: TRBV7-9
D gene: TRBD2
J gene: TRBJ2-2
clone size: NA
CDR3 protein: CASSPTSGRGAGELFF
CDR3 DNA: TGTGCCAGCAGCCCTACTAGCGGGAGGGGTGCCGGGGAGCTGTTTTTT

V gene: TRBV2
D gene: NA
J gene: TRBJ2-3
clone size: NA
CDR3 protein: CASREIPPGTDTQYF
CDR3 DNA: TGTGCCAGCAGGGAAATCCCGCCGGGGACAGATACGCAGTATTTT

V gene: TRBV28
D gene: NA
J gene: TRBJ2-7
clone size: NA
CDR3 protein: CASESLPGAPTYEQYF
CDR3 DNA: TGTGCCAGCGAATCCCTCCCAGGGGCCCCGACCTACGAGCAGTACTTC

V gene: TRBV15
D gene: TRBD1
J gene: TRBJ2-7
clone size: NA
CDR3 protein: CATSARTGTVEQYF
CDR3 DNA: TGTGCCACCAGCGCCCGGACAGGGACGGTCGAGCAGTACTTC

V gene: TRBV30
D gene: NA
J gene: TRBJ2-7
clone size: NA
CDR3 protein: CAWSVPAGYEQYF
CDR3 DNA: TGTGCCTGGAGTGTACCAGCGGGCTACGAGCAGTACTTC

V gene: TRBV21-1
D gene: NA
J gene: TRBJ1-5
clone size: NA
CDR3 protein: CATSLGQGHQPQHF
CDR3 DNA: TGTGCCACCTCTTTGGGACAGGGACATCAGCCCCAGCATTTT

V gene: TRBV4-2
D gene: NA
J gene: TRBJ2-5
clone size: NA
CDR3 protein: CASSQVRQGLETQYF
CDR3 DNA: TGTGCCAGCAGCCAAGTCCGCCAGGGACTAGAGACCCAGTACTTC

V gene: TRBV7-9
D gene: TRBD1
J gene: TRBJ1-6
clone size: once
CDR3 protein: CASSLASGGSPLHF
CDR3 DNA: TGTGCCAGCAGCTTAGCGTCAGGGGGCTCACCCCTCCACTTT

V gene: TRBV7-9
D gene: TRBD1
J gene: TRBJ1-4
clone size: NA
CDR3 protein: CASSPRQGAKTNEKLFF
CDR3 DNA: TGTGCCAGCAGCCCTCGACAGGGGGCAAAAACTAATGAAAAACTGTTTTTT

V gene: TRBV10-2
D gene: TRBD2
J gene: TRBJ2-1
clone size: NA
CDR3 protein: CASSGLGLAGGTYNEQFF
CDR3 DNA: TGCGCCAGCAGTGGATTGGGACTAGCGGGAGGGACCTACAATGAGCAGTTCTTC

V gene: TRBV2
D gene: TRBD1
J gene: TRBJ2-7
clone size: NA
CDR3 protein: CASSVTGGISYEQYF
CDR3 DNA: TGTGCCAGCAGTGTGACAGGGGGGATATCCTACGAGCAGTACTTC

V gene: TRBV9
D gene: TRBD2
J gene: TRBJ2-3
clone size: once
CDR3 protein: CASSVAGTSITDTQYF
CDR3 DNA: TGTGCCAGCAGCGTAGCCGGGACTAGCATAACAGATACGCAGTATTTT

V gene: TRBV7-2
D gene: TRBD1
J gene: TRBJ1-2
clone size: NA
CDR3 protein: CASSLAGTGDSYGYTF
CDR3 DNA: TGTGCCAGCAGCTTAGCGGGGACAGGGGATAGCTATGGCTACACCTTC

V gene: TRBV2
D gene: TRBD2
J gene: TRBJ2-7
clone size: NA
CDR3 protein: CASRELAGGGGEQYF
CDR3 DNA: TGTGCCAGCAGGGAACTAGCGGGAGGAGGGGGCGAGCAGTACTTC

V gene: TRBV12-3/TRBV12-4
D gene: NA
J gene: TRBJ2-3
clone size: NA
CDR3 protein: CASSLNNPDTQYF
CDR3 DNA: TGTGCCAGCAGTTTAAACAATCCAGATACGCAGTATTTT

V gene: TRBV6-2/TRBV6-3
D gene: TRBD1
J gene: TRBJ1-1
clone size: NA
CDR3 protein: CASSYYGTGRPEAFF
CDR3 DNA: TGTGCCAGCAGTTACTATGGGACAGGGAGGCCTGAAGCTTTCTTT

V gene: TRBV2
D gene: NA
J gene: TRBJ2-1
clone size: NA
CDR3 protein: CASSAEEVNEQFF
CDR3 DNA: TGTGCCAGCAGTGCGGAGGAGGTCAATGAGCAGTTCTTC

V gene: TRBV3-1/TRBV3-2
D gene: NA
J gene: TRBJ2-7
clone size: NA
CDR3 protein: CASSPQGSPYEQYF
CDR3 DNA: TGTGCCAGCAGCCCTCAGGGGAGTCCCTACGAGCAGTACTTC

V gene: TRBV5-1
D gene: NA
J gene: TRBJ1-4
clone size: NA
CDR3 protein: CASSLAGATNEKLFF
CDR3 DNA: TGCGCCAGCAGCTTAGCAGGGGCAACTAATGAAAAACTGTTTTTT

V gene: TRBV16
D gene: NA
J gene: TRBJ2-1
clone size: NA
CDR3 protein: CASSPDPGDISYNEQFF
CDR3 DNA: TGTGCCAGCAGCCCCGATCCAGGGGATATCTCCTACAATGAGCAGTTCTTC

V gene: TRBV5-1
D gene: TRBD1
J gene: TRBJ1-2
clone size: NA
CDR3 protein: CASSSHAGGLPPYGYTF
CDR3 DNA: TGCGCCAGCAGCTCCCATGCAGGGGGCCTCCCCCCGTATGGCTACACCTTC

V gene: TRBV5-4
D gene: TRBD2
J gene: TRBJ2-7
clone size: few
CDR3 protein: CASSSPSGSPYEQYF
CDR3 DNA: TGTGCCAGCAGCTCCCCTAGCGGGAGTCCCTACGAGCAGTACTTC

V gene: TRBV6-5
D gene: NA
J gene: TRBJ1-4
clone size: NA
CDR3 protein: CASRSMDSWPEKLFF
CDR3 DNA: TGTGCCAGCAGATCGATGGACAGCTGGCCCGAAAAACTGTTTTTT

V gene: TRBV30
D gene: NA
J gene: TRBJ1-1
clone size: once
CDR3 protein: CAWTILKTANTEAFF
CDR3 DNA: TGTGCCTGGACGATTTTAAAGACAGCGAACACTGAAGCTTTCTTT

V gene: TRBV4-3
D gene: NA
J gene: TRBJ2-1
clone size: once
CDR3 protein: CASSQDLGGGRSYNEQFF
CDR3 DNA: TGCGCCAGCAGCCAAGATCTTGGCGGCGGGCGCTCCTACAATGAGCAGTTCTTC

V gene: TRBV9
D gene: TRBD1
J gene: TRBJ2-3
clone size: once
CDR3 protein: CASSVTPARGRITDTQYF
CDR3 DNA: TGTGCCAGCAGCGTAACACCCGCAAGGGGGCGCATCACAGATACGCAGTATTTT

V gene: TRBV5-1
D gene: TRBD1
J gene: TRBJ2-6
clone size: NA
CDR3 protein: CASSWGWTGPSGANVLTF
CDR3 DNA: TGCGCCAGCAGCTGGGGGTGGACAGGCCCCTCTGGGGCCAACGTCCTGACTTTC

V gene: TRBV14
D gene: NA
J gene: TRBJ1-1
clone size: once
CDR3 protein: CASSQDARANTEAFF
CDR3 DNA: TGTGCCAGCAGCCAAGATGCCAGGGCGAACACTGAAGCTTTCTTT

V gene: TRBV3-1/TRBV3-2
D gene: TRBD2
J gene: TRBJ2-5
clone size: once
CDR3 protein: CASSHPSGGVETQYF
CDR3 DNA: TGTGCCAGCAGCCACCCTAGCGGGGGTGTGGAGACCCAGTACTTC

V gene: TRBV28
D gene: NA
J gene: TRBJ1-4
clone size: NA
CDR3 protein: CASSLGGRLNEKLFF
CDR3 DNA: TGTGCCAGCAGTTTGGGGGGACGGCTTAATGAAAAACTGTTTTTT

V gene: TRBV30
D gene: NA
J gene: TRBJ2-2
clone size: NA
CDR3 protein: CAWSLLRAGELFF
CDR3 DNA: TGTGCCTGGAGTCTATTGAGGGCCGGGGAGCTGTTTTTT

V gene: TRBV25-1
D gene: NA
J gene: TRBJ2-2
clone size: NA
CDR3 protein: CASSGLNTGELFF
CDR3 DNA: TGTGCCAGCAGTGGTCTGAACACCGGGGAGCTGTTTTTT

V gene: TRBV14
D gene: NA
J gene: TRBJ2-3
clone size: NA
CDR3 protein: CASSQETLPRGDTQYF
CDR3 DNA: TGTGCCAGCAGCCAAGAAACCCTCCCCCGAGGGGATACGCAGTATTTT

V gene: TRBV5-1
D gene: NA
J gene: TRBJ2-3
clone size: NA
CDR3 protein: CASSSQGGPDTQYF
CDR3 DNA: TGCGCCAGCAGCAGCCAGGGAGGCCCAGATACGCAGTATTTT

V gene: TRBV5-4
D gene: NA
J gene: TRBJ2-5
clone size: NA
CDR3 protein: CASSTTVEETQYF
CDR3 DNA: TGTGCCAGCAGCACGACTGTTGAAGAGACCCAGTACTTC

V gene: TRBV2
D gene: NA
J gene: TRBJ2-1
clone size: NA
CDR3 protein: CASSEAPLESGLFYNEQFF
CDR3 DNA: TGTGCCAGCAGTGAAGCGCCCCTGGAGAGTGGGTTATTCTACAATGAGCAGTTCTTC

V gene: TRBV11-2
D gene: TRBD2
J gene: TRBJ2-5
clone size: NA
CDR3 protein: CASSLDRSGRWETQYF
CDR3 DNA: TGTGCCAGCAGCTTAGATCGGAGCGGGAGGTGGGAGACCCAGTACTTC